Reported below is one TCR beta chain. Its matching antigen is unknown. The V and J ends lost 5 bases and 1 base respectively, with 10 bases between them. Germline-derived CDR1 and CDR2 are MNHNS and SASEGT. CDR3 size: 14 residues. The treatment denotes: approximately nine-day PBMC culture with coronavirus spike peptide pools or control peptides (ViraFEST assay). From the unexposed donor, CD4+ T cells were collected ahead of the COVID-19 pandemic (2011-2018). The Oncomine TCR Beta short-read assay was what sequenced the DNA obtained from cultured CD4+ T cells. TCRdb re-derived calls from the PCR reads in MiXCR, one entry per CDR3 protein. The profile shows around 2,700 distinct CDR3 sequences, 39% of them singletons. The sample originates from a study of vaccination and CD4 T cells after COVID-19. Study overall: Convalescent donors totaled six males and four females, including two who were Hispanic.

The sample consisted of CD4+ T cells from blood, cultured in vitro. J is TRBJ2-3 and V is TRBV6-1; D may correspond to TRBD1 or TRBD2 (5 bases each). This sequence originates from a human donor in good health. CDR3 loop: CASSPGDGTDTQYF. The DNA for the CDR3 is TGTGCCAGCAGTCCCGGGGACGGCACAGATACGCAGTATTTT.